Listed below are T cell receptor beta chains from one sample, sequenced in a study of T cell repertoires in cytomegalovirus infection. TCRdb recomputed calls from the reads with MiXCR, one row per CDR3 protein. The data contain about 34,000 distinct CDR3 sequences, about 48% of them singletons. Their target antigens are unknown. The specimen comprised CD8+ T cells from cultured PBMCs, sampled from culture after CMV antigen stimulation. The origin of the receptors is a human donor in good health (CMV status not recorded). Some clones in this sample may be carry-over from other donors' samples. CDR3s leave out the opening cysteine and the closing phenylalanine or tryptophan.

V gene: TRBV7-9
J gene: TRBJ1-2
CDR3 protein: ASIPSGRAGYT

V gene: TRBV20-1
J gene: TRBJ2-1
CDR3 protein: SARDPVRSIREQF

V gene: TRBV12-3/TRBV12-4
J gene: TRBJ2-5
CDR3 protein: ASSFPDSQETQY

V gene: TRBV28
J gene: TRBJ1-6
CDR3 protein: ASTEDRGNSPLH

V gene: TRBV7-8
J gene: TRBJ1-5
CDR3 protein: ASSLAPGVSNQPQH

V gene: TRBV7-2
J gene: TRBJ2-5
CDR3 protein: ASSFSPRWDQTQY

V gene: TRBV27
J gene: TRBJ2-5
CDR3 protein: ASSLRGSRETQY

V gene: TRBV11-1
J gene: TRBJ1-1
CDR3 protein: ASKRGTSEGTEAF

V gene: TRBV6-5
J gene: TRBJ2-7
CDR3 protein: ASSYSTGLYEQY

V gene: TRBV7-8
J gene: TRBJ1-1
CDR3 protein: ASSLRQTEAF

V gene: TRBV5-6
J gene: TRBJ1-1
CDR3 protein: ASSPRGWDTEAF

V gene: TRBV2
J gene: TRBJ2-5
CDR3 protein: ASRTTSVYQETQY

V gene: TRBV2
J gene: TRBJ2-7
CDR3 protein: ASSPMASKVDEQY

V gene: TRBV6-6
J gene: TRBJ2-1
CDR3 protein: ATFREGLAEQF

V gene: TRBV7-6
J gene: TRBJ2-3
CDR3 protein: ASSFDRAGEDTQY

V gene: TRBV7-2
J gene: TRBJ2-1
CDR3 protein: ASSLAGGNNEQF

V gene: TRBV6-6
J gene: TRBJ1-3
CDR3 protein: ASSYSPPQGAGNTIY

V gene: TRBV14
J gene: TRBJ1-1
CDR3 protein: ASSPLRGSPEAF

V gene: TRBV20-1
J gene: TRBJ2-6
CDR3 protein: SATGTGYGANVLT

V gene: TRBV7-9
J gene: TRBJ1-2
CDR3 protein: ASRPRDNYGYT

V gene: TRBV7-2
J gene: TRBJ2-1
CDR3 protein: ASSLDVSGPYNEQF

V gene: TRBV28
J gene: TRBJ1-4
CDR3 protein: ASSQTGGGLNEKLF

V gene: TRBV12-3/TRBV12-4
J gene: TRBJ2-5
CDR3 protein: ASRPGPAPQETQY

V gene: TRBV7-3
J gene: TRBJ2-1
CDR3 protein: ASSLTGLAGGPYNEQF

V gene: TRBV12-3/TRBV12-4
J gene: TRBJ1-3
CDR3 protein: ASSPHSEGSGNTIY

V gene: TRBV11-3
J gene: TRBJ2-5
CDR3 protein: ASSLEGEETQY

V gene: TRBV7-9
J gene: TRBJ1-1
CDR3 protein: ASSLNQGATEAF

V gene: TRBV27
J gene: TRBJ2-5
CDR3 protein: ASSFGNRAQETQY

V gene: TRBV7-8
J gene: TRBJ1-4
CDR3 protein: ASTKAARLPNEKLF

V gene: TRBV28
J gene: TRBJ2-2
CDR3 protein: ASSLPSDTNTGELF

V gene: TRBV6-2/TRBV6-3
J gene: TRBJ1-2
CDR3 protein: ASSSGGVYGYT

V gene: TRBV4-2
J gene: TRBJ2-1
CDR3 protein: ASSQDLETQSYNEQF

V gene: TRBV7-9
J gene: TRBJ2-5
CDR3 protein: ANSLRQGVETQY

V gene: TRBV19
J gene: TRBJ1-1
CDR3 protein: ASSISPGGNTEAF

V gene: TRBV15
J gene: TRBJ1-1
CDR3 protein: ATSRADIMNTEAF

V gene: TRBV7-6
J gene: TRBJ2-7
CDR3 protein: ASSLASGSSYEQY

V gene: TRBV11-2
J gene: TRBJ2-1
CDR3 protein: ASSPRTRSSYNEQF

V gene: TRBV4-3
J gene: TRBJ1-2
CDR3 protein: ASSQDPLALDGYT

V gene: TRBV2
J gene: TRBJ1-4
CDR3 protein: ASRRGDRGNEKLF

V gene: TRBV7-8
J gene: TRBJ1-1
CDR3 protein: ASSPRGGGTEAF

V gene: TRBV6-5
J gene: TRBJ2-5
CDR3 protein: ASSPRETQY

V gene: TRBV27
J gene: TRBJ2-7
CDR3 protein: ASSSLNRGRGEQY